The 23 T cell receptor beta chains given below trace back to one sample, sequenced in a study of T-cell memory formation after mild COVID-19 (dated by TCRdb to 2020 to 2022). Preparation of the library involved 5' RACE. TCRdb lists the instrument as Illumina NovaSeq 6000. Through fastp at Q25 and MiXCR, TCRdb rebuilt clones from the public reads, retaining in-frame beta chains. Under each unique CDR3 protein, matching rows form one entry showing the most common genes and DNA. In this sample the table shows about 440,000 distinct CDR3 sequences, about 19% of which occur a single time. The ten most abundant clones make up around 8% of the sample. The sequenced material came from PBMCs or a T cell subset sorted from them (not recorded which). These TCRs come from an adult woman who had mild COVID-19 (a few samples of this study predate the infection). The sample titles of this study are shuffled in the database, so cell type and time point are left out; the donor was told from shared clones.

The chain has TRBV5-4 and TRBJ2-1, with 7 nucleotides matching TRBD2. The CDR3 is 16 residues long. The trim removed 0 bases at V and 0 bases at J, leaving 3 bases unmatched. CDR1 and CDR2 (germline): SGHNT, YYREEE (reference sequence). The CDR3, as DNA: TGTGCCAGCAGCTTGGTGCGGGGGACCTCCTACAATGAGCAGTTCTTC. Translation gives CASSLVRGTSYNEQFF.

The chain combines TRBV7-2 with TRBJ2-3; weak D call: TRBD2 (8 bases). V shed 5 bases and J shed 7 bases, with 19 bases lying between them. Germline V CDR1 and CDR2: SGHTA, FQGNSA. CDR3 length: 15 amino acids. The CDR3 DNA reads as TGTGCCAGCAGCCCCGGGGGGGGCAGGGGGAATACGCAGTATTTT. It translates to CASSPGGGRGNTQYF.

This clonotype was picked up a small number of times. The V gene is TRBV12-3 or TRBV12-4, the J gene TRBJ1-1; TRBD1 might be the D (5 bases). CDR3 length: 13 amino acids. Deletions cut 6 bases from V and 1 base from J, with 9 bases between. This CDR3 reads CASREGANTEAFF. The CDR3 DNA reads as TGTGCCAGCAGGGAAGGGGCGAACACTGAAGCTTTCTTT.

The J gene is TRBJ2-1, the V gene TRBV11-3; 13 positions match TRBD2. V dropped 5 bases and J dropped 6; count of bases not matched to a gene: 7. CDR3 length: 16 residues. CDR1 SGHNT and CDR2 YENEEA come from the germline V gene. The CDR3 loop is CASSPRLAGGGNEQFF. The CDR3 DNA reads TGTGCCAGCAGCCCCCGACTAGCGGGAGGAGGCAATGAGCAGTTCTTC. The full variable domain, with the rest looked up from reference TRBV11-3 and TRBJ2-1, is EAGVVQSPRYKIIEKKQPVAFWCNPISGHNTLYWYLQNLGQGPELLIRYENEEAVDDSQLPKDRFSAERLKGVDSTLKIQPAELGDSAVYLCASSPRLAGGGNEQFFGPGTRLTVL.

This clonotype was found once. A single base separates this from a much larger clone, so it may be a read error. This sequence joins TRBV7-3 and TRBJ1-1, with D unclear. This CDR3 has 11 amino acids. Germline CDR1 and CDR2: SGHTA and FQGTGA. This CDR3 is CDSSSGGEAFF. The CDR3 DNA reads TGTGACAGCAGCTCAGGAGGTGAAGCTTTCTTT.

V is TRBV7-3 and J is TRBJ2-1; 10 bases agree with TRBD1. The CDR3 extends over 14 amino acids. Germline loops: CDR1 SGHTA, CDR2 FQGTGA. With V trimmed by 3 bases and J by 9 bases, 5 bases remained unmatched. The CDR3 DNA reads TGTGCCAGCAGCTTCGGACAGGGGGTAGGTGAGCAGTTCTTC. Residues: CASSFGQGVGEQFF.

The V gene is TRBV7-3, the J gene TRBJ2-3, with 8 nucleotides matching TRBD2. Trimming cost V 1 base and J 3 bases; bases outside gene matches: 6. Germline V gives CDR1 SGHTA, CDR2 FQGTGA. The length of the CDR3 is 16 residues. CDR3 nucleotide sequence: TGTGCCAGCAGCTTAAGAAGCGGGAGCGGGACAGATACGCAGTATTTT. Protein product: CASSLRSGSGTDTQYF.

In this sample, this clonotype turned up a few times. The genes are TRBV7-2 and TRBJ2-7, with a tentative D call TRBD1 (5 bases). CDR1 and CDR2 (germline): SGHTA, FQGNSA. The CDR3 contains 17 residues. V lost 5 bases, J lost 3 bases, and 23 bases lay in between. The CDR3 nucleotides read TGTGCCAGCAGCCCCCAAGGGCCGACAGTCGCAGTCTACGAGCAGTACTTC. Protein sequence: CASSPQGPTVAVYEQYF.

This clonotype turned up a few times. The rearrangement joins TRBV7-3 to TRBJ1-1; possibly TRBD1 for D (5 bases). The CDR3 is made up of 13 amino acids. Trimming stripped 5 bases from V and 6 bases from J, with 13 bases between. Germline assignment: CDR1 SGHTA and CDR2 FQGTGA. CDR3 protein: CASSPGGYSEAFF. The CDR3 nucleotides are TGTGCCAGCAGCCCGGGGGGGTACTCTGAAGCTTTCTTT.

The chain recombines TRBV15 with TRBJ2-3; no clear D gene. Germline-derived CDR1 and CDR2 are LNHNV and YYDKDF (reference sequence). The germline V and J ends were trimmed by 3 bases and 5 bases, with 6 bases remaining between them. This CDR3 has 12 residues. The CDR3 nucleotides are TGTGCCACCAGCAGCCGACGAGATACGCAGTATTTT. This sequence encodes CATSSRRDTQYF. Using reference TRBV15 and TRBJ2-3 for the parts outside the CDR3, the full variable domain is DAMVIQNPRYQVTQFGKPVTLSCSQTLNHNVMYWYQQKSSQAPKLLFHYYDKDFNNEADTPDNFQSRRPNTSFCFLDIRSPGLGDTAMYLCATSSRRDTQYFGPGTRLTVL.

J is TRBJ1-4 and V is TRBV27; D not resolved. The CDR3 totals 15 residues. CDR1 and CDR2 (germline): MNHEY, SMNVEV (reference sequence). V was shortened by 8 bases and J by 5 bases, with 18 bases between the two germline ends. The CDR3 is CASALEGGVNEKLFF. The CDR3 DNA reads TGTGCCAGCGCTCTGGAGGGAGGTGTGAATGAAAAACTGTTTTTT.

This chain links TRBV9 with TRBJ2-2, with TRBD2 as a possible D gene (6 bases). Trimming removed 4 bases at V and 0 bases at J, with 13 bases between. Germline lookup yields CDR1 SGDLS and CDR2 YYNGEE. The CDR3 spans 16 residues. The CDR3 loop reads CASSPWGEPNTGELFF. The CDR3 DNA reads TGTGCCAGCAGCCCCTGGGGGGAACCGAACACCGGGGAGCTGTTTTTT. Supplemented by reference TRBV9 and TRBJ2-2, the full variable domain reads DSGVTQTPKHLITATGQRVTLRCSPRSGDLSVYWYQQSLDQGLQFLIQYYNGEERAKGNILERFSAQQFPDLHSELNLSSLELGDSALYFCASSPWGEPNTGELFFGEGSRLTVL.

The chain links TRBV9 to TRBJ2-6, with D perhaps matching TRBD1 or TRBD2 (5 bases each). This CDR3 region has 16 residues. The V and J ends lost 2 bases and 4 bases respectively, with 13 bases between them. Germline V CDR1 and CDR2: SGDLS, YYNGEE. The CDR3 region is CASSVLSGPGANVLTF. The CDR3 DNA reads TGTGCCAGCAGCGTCCTTTCGGGGCCCGGGGCCAACGTCCTGACTTTC.

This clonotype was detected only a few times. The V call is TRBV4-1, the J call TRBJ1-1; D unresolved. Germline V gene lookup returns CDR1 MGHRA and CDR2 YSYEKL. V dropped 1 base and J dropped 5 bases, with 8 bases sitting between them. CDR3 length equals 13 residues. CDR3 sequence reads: CASSQVSRTEAFF. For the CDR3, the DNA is TGCGCCAGCAGCCAAGTTTCCAGGACTGAAGCTTTCTTT.

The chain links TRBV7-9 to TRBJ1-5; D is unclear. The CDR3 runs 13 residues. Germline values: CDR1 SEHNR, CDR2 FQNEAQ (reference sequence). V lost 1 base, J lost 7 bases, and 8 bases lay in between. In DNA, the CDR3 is TGTGCCAGCAGCTTAGAAGATAGCCAGCCCCAGCATTTT. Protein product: CASSLEDSQPQHF.

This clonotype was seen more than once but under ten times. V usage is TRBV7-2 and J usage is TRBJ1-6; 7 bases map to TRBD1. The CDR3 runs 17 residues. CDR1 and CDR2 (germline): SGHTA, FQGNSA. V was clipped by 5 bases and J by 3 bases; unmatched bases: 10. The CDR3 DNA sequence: TGTGCCAGCAGCCTCCAACTGGGACAGAGCTATAATTCACCCCTCCACTTT. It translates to CASSLQLGQSYNSPLHF.

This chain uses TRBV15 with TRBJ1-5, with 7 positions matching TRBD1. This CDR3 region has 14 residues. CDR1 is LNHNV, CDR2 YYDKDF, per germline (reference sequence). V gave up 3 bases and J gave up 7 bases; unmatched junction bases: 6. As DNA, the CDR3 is TGTGCCACCAGCAGCGACAGGGTGCAACAGCCCCAGCATTTT. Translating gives CATSSDRVQQPQHF.

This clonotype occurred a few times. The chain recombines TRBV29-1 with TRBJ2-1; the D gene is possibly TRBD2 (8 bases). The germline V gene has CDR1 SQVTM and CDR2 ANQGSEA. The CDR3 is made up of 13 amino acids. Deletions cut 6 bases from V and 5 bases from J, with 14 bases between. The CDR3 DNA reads TGCAGCGTCGGGAGGGACAGCCACAATGAGCAGTTCTTC. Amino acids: CSVGRDSHNEQFF.

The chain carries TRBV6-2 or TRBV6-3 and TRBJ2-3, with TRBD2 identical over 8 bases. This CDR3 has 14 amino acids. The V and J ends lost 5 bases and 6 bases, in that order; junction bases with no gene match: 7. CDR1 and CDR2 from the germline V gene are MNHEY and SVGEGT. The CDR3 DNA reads TGTGCCAGCAGTCCCGGACTAGCAGCGGATACGCAGTATTTT. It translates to CASSPGLAADTQYF.

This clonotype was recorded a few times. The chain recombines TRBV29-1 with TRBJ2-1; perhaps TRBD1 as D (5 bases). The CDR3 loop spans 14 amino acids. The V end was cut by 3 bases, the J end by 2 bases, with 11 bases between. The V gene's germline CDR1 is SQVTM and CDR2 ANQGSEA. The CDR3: CSVEMQGPYNEQFF. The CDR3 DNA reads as TGCAGCGTTGAGATGCAGGGCCCCTACAATGAGCAGTTCTTC.

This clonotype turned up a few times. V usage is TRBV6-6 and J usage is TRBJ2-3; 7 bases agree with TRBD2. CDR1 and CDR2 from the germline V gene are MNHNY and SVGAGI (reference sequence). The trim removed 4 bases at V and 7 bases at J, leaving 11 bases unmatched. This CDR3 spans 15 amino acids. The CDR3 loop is CASSWAGETGYTQYF. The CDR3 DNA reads TGTGCCAGCAGTTGGGCGGGGGAGACCGGGTATACGCAGTATTTT.

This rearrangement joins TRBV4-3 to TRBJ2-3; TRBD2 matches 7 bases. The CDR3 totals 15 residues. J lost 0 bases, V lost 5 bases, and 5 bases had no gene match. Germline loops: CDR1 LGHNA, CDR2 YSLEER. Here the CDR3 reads CASSGDYPSTDTQYF. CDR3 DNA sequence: TGCGCCAGCAGCGGGGACTACCCTAGCACAGATACGCAGTATTTT.

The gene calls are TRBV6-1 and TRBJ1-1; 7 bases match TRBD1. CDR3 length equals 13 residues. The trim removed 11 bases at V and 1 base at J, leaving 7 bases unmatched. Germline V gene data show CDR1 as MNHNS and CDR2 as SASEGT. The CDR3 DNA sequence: TGTGCCGGACGGGACAGCGAGAACACTGAAGCTTTCTTT. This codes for CAGRDSENTEAFF.